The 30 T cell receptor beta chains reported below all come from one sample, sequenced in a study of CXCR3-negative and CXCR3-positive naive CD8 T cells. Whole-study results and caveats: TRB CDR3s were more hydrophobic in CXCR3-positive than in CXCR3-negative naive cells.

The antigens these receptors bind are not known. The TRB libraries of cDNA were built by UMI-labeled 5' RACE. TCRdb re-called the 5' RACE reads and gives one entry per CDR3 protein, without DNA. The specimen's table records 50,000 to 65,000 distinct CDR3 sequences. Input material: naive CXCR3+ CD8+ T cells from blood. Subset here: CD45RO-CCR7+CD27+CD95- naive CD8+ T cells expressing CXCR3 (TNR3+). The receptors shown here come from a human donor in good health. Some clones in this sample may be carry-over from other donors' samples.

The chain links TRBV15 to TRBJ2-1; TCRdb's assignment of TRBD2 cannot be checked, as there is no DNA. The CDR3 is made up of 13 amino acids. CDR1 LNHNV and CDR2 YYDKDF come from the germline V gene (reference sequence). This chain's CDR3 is CATRGGGMNEQFF.

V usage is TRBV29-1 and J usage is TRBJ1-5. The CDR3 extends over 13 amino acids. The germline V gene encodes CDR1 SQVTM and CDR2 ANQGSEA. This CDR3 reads CSVYGGGGQPQHF.

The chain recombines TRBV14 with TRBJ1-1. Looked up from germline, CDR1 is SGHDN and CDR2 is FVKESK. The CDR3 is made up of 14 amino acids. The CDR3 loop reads CASRVTSMNTEAFF.

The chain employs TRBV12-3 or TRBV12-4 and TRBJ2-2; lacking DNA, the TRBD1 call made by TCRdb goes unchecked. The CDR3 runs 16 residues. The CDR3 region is CASSFSRGPNTGELFF.

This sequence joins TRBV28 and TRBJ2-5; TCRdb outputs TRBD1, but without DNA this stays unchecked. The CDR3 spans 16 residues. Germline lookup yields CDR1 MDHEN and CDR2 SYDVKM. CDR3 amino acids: CASSFGTGEYQETQYF.

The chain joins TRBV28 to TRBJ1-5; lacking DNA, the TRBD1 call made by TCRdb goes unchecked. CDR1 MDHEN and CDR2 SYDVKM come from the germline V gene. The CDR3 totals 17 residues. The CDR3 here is CASSAWAGGNSNQPQHF.

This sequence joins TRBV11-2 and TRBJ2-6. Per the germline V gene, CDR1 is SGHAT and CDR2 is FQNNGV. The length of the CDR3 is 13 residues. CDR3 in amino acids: CASSLAGANVLTF.

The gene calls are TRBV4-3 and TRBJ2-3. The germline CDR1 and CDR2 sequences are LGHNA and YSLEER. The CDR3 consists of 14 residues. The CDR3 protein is CACSQVLAADTQYF.

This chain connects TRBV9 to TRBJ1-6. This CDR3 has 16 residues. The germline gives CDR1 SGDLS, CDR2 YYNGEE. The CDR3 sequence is CASSGPNEGPGSPLHF.

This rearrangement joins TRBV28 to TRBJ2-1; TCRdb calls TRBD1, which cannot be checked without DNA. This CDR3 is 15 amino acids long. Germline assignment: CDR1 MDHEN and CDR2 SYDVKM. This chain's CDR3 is CASSSNRDFDNEQFF.

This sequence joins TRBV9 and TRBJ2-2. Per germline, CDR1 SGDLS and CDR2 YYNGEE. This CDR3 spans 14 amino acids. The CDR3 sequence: CASSIGQNTGELFF. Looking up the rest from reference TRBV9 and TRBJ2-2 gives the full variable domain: DSGVTQTPKHLITATGQRVTLRCSPRSGDLSVYWYQQSLDQGLQFLIQYYNGEERAKGNILERFSAQQFPDLHSELNLSSLELGDSALYFCASSIGQNTGELFFGEGSRLTVL.

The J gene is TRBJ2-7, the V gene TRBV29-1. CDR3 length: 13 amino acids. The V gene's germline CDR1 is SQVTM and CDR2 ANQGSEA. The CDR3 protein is CSVEDPGAYEQYF.

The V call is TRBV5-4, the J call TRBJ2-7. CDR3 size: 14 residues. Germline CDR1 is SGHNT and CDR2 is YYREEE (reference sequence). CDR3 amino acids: CASSPDVRLYEQYF.

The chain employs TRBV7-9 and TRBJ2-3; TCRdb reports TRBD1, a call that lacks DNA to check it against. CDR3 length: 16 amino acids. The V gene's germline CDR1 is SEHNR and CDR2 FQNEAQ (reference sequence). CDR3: CASSALGTGVGDTQYF. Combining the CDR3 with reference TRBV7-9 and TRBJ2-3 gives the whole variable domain DTGVSQNPRHKITKRGQNVTFRCDPISEHNRLYWYRQTLGQGPEFLTYFQNEAQLEKSRLLSDRFSAERPKGSFSTLEIQRTEQGDSAMYLCASSALGTGVGDTQYFGPGTRLTVL.

The CDR3 is CASSFPQGRNEQYF. The V and J genes are TRBV7-9 and TRBJ2-7; as DNA is missing, the TRBD1 call by TCRdb cannot be tested. Germline loops: CDR1 SEHNR, CDR2 FQNEAQ (reference sequence). The CDR3 sequence is 14 residues long.

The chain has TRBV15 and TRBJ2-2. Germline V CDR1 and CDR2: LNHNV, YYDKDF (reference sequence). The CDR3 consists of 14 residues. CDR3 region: CATSRTPGTGELFF.

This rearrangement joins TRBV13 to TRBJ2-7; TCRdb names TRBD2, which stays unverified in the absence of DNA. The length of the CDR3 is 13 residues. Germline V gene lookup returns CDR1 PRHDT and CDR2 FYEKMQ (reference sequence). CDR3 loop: CASSPSESYEQYF.

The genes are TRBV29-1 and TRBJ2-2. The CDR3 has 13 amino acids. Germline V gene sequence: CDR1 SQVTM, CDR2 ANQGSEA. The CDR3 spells CSVRFTNTGELFF.

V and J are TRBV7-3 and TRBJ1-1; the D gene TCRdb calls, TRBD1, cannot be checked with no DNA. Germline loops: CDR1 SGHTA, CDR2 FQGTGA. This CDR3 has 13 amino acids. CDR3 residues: CASSIGGTAEAFF.

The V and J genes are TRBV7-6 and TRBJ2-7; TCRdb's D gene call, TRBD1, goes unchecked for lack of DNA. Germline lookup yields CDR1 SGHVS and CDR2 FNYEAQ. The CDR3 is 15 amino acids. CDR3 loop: CASSQDREGSYEQYF.

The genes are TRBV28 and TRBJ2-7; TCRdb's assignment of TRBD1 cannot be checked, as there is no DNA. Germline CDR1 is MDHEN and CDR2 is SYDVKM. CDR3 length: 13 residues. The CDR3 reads CASTTWGGNEQYF.

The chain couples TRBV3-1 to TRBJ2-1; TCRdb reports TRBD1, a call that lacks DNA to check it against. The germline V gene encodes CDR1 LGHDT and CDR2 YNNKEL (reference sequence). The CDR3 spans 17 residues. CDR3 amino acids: CASSQDPDRALYNEQFF.

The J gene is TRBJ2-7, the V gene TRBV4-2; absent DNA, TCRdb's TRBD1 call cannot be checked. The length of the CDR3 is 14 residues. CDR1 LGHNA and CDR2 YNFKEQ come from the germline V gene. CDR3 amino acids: CASSQAPGNYEQYF.

CDR3 sequence: CASSLGTLAETQYF. V is TRBV7-9 and J is TRBJ2-5; the TCRdb call, TRBD2, lacks DNA for checking. The CDR3 is 14 residues long. Germline V gene sequence: CDR1 SEHNR, CDR2 FQNEAQ (reference sequence). The full variable domain, its missing parts supplied by reference TRBV7-9 and TRBJ2-5, is DTGVSQNPRHKITKRGQNVTFRCDPISEHNRLYWYRQTLGQGPEFLTYFQNEAQLEKSRLLSDRFSAERPKGSFSTLEIQRTEQGDSAMYLCASSLGTLAETQYFGPGTRLLVL.

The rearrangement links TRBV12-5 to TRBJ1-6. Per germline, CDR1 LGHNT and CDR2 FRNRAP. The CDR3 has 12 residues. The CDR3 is CASSPGTLPLHF.

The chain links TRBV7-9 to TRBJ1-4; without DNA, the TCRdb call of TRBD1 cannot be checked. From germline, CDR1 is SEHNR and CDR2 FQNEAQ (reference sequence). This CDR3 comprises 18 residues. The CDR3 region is CASSTPEGQGTTNEKLFF.

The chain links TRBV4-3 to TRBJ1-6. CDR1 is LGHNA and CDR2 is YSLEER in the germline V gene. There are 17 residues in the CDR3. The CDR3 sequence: CASSQDARAGLDSPLHF.

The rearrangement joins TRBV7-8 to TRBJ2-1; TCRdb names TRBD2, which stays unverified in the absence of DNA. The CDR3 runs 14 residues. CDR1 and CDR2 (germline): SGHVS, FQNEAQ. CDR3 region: CASSYLPKDNEQFF.

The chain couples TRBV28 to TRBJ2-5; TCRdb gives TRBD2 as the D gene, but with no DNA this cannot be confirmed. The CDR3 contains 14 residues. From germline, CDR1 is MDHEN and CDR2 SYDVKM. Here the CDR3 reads CASIPHWGGETQYF. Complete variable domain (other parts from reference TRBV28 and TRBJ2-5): DVKVTQSSRYLVKRTGEKVFLECVQDMDHENMFWYRQDPGLGLRLIYFSYDVKMKEKGDIPEGYSVSREKKERFSLILESASTNQTSMYLCASIPHWGGETQYFGPGTRLLVL.

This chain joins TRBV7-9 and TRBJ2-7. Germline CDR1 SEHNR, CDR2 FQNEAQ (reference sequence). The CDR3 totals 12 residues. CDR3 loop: CASSEVSYEQYF.